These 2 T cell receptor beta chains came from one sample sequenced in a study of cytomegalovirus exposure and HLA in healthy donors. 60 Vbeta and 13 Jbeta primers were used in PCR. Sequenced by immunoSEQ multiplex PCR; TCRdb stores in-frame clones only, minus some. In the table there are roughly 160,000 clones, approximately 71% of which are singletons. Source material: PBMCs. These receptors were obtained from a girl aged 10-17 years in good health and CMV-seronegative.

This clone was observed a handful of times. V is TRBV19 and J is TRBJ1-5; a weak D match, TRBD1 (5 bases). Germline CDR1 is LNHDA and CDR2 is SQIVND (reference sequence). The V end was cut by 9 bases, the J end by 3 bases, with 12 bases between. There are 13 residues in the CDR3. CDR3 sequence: CASSSGYNQPQHF. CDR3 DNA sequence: TGTGCCAGCTCTTCAGGGTACAATCAGCCCCAGCATTTT. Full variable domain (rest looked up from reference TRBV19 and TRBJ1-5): DGGITQSPKYLFRKEGQNVTLSCEQNLNHDAMYWYRQDPGQGLRLIYYSQIVNDFQKGDIAEGYSVSREKKESFPLTVTSAQKNPTAFYLCASSSGYNQPQHFGDGTRLSIL.

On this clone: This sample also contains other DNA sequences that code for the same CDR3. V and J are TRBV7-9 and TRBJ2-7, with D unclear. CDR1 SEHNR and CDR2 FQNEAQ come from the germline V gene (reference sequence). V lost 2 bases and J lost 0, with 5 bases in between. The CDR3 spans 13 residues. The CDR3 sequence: CASSLPSSYEQYF. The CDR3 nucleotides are TGTGCCAGCAGCTTACCGAGCTCCTACGAGCAGTACTTC.